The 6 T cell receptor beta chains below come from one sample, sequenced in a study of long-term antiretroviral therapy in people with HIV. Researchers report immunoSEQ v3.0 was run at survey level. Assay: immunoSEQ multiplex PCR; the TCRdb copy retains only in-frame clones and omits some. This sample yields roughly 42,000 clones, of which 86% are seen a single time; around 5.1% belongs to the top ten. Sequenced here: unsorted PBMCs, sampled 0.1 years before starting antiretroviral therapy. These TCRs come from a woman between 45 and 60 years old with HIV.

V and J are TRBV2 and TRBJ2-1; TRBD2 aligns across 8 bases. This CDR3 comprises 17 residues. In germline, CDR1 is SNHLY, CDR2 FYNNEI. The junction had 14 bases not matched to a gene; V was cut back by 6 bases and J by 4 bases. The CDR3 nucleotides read TGTGCCAGCAGGCCCAGCGGGGGCCTATATCCTTACAATGAGCAGTTCTTC. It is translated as CASRPSGGLYPYNEQFF.

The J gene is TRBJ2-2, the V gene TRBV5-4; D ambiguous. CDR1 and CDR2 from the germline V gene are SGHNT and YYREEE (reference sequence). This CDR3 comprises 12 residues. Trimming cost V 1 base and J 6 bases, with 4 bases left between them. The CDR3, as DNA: TGTGCCAGCAGCTTGCTCGCCGGGGAGCTGTTTTTT. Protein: CASSLLAGELFF.

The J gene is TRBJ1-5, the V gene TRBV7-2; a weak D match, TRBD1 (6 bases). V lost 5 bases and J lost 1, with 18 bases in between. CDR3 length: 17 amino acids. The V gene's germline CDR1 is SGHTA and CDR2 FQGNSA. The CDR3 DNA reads TGTGCCAGCAGCCGGGGGCCAACGGGCATAAGCAATCAGCCCCAGCATTTT. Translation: CASSRGPTGISNQPQHF.

Here the CDR3 DNA reads TGCAGCGTTGAGATCTTTTCGAACACTGAAGCTTTCTTT. Translated, it gives CSVEIFSNTEAFF. The genes are TRBV29-1 and TRBJ1-1, with D unclear. V was trimmed by 3 bases and J by 1 base, leaving 9 bases between them. The CDR3 consists of 13 residues. CDR1 is SQVTM and CDR2 is ANQGSEA in the germline V gene.

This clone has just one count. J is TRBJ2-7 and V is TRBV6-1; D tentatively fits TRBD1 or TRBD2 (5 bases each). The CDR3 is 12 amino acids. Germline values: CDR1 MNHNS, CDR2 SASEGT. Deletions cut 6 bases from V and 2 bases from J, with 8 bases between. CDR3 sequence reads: CASRGDPYEQYF. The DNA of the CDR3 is TGTGCCAGCAGGGGGGACCCCTACGAGCAGTACTTC.

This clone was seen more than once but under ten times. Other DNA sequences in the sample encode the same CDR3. CDR3 coding DNA: TGTGCCAGCAGCGTGGGCGGGAACACCGGGGAGCTGTTTTTT. Residues: CASSVGGNTGELFF. The chain joins TRBV9 to TRBJ2-2, with no clear D. CDR1 and CDR2 from the germline V gene are SGDLS and YYNGEE. The CDR3 covers 14 residues. Trimming left V 2 bases short and J 1 base short, with 6 bases between. The full variable domain, completed using reference TRBV9 and TRBJ2-2, is DSGVTQTPKHLITATGQRVTLRCSPRSGDLSVYWYQQSLDQGLQFLIQYYNGEERAKGNILERFSAQQFPDLHSELNLSSLELGDSALYFCASSVGGNTGELFFGEGSRLTVL.